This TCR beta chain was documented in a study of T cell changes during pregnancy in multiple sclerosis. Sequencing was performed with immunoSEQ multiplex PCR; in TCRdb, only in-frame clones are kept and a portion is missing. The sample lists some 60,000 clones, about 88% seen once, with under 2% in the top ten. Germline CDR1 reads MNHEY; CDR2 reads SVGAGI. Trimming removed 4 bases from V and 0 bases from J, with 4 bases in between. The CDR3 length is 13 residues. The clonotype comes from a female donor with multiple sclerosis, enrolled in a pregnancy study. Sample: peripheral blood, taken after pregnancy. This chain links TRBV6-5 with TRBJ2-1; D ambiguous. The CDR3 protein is CASSLSSYNEQFF. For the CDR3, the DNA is TGTGCCAGCAGTTTGAGCTCCTACAATGAGCAGTTCTTC.